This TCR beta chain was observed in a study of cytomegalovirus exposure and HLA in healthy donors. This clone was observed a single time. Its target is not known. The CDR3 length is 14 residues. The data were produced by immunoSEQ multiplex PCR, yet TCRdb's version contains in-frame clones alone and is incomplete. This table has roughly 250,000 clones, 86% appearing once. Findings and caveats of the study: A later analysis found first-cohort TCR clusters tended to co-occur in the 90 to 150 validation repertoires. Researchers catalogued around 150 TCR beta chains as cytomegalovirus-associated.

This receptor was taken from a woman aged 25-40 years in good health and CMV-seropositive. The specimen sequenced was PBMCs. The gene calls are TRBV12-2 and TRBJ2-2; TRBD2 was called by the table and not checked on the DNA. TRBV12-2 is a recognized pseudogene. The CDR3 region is CASRLAVYTGELFF. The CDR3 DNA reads TGTGCAAGTCGCTTAGCCGTTTACACCGGGGAGCTGTTTTTT.